This TCR beta chain is drawn from a study of human T cells and chemical hapten exposure. Findings and limits, study-wide: TCRs exceeding a frequency of 1 in 1000 stayed unchanged under DPC sensitization.

Time point given: patch test 2, 6 weeks after DPC sensitization. Indicated treatment: therapeutic diphenylcyclopropenone sensitization with weekly scalp DPC. Unique molecular identifiers were affixed to discrete cDNA molecules within the library. A single record per CDR3 protein comes from TCRdb applying MiXCR to the RACE reads. The sample consists of roughly 96,000 distinct CDR3 sequences, 9.3% of them appearing once. This clonotype has a handful of counts. Its antigen is still unknown. CDR3 length: 13 residues. J gave up 2 bases and V 4 bases, and 2 bases lay outside the gene matches. Germline CDR1 is SGHRS and CDR2 is YFSETQ.

The sequences come from whole blood, collected in connection with sensitization to the hapten diphenylcyclopropenone (DPC). This sequence joins TRBV5-1 and TRBJ2-7, with 8 bases matching TRBD1. The clonotype comes from a woman in her forties with alopecia areata. Some clones in this sample may be carry-over from other donors' samples. CDR3 protein: CASSATGAYEQYF. In DNA, the CDR3 is TGCGCCAGCAGCGCGACAGGGGCCTACGAGCAGTACTTC.